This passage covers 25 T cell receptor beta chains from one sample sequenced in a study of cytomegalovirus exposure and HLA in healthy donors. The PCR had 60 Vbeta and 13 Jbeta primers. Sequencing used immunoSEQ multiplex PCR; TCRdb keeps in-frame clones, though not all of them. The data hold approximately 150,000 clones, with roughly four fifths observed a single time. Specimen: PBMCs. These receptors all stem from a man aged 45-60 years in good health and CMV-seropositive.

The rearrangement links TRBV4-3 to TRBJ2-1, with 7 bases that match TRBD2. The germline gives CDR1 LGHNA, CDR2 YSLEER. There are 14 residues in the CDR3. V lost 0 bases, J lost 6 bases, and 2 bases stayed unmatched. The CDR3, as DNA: TGCGCCAGCAGCCAAGAAAGACTAGCCAATGAGCAGTTCTTC. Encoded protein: CASSQERLANEQFF.

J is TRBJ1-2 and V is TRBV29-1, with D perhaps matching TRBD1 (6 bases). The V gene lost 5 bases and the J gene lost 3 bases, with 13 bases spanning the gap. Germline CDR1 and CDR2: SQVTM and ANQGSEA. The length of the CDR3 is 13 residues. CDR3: CSVTTGLDYGYTF. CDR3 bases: TGCAGCGTTACCACAGGGTTGGACTATGGCTACACCTTC.

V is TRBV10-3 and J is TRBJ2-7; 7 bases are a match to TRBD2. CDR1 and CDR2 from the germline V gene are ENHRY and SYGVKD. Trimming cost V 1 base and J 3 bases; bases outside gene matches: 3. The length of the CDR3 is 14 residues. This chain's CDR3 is CAISEWGGSYEQYF. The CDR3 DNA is TGTGCCATCAGTGAGTGGGGCGGGAGCTACGAGCAGTACTTC.

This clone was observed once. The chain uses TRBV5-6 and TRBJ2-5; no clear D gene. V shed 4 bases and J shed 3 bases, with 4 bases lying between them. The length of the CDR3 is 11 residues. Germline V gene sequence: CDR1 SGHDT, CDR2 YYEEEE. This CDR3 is CASSVEETQYF. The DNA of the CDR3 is TGTGCCAGCAGCGTCGAAGAGACCCAGTACTTC. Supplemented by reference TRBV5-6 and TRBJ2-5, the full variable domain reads DAGVTQSPTHLIKTRGQQVTLRCSPKSGHDTVSWYQQALGQGPQFIFQYYEEEERQRGNFPDRFSGHQFPNYSSELNVNALLLGDSALYLCASSVEETQYFGPGTRLLVL.

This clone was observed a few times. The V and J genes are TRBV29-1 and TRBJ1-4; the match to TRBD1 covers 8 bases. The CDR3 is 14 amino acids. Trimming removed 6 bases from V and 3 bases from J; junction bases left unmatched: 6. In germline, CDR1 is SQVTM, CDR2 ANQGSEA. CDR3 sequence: CSVATGVSNEKLFF. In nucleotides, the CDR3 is TGCAGCGTGGCGACAGGGGTATCTAATGAAAAACTGTTTTTT. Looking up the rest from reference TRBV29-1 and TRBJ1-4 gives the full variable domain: SAVISQKPSRDICQRGTSLTIQCQVDSQVTMMFWYRQQPGQSLTLIATANQGSEATYESGFVIDKFPISRPNLTFSTLTVSNMSPEDSSIYLCSVATGVSNEKLFFGSGTQLSVL.

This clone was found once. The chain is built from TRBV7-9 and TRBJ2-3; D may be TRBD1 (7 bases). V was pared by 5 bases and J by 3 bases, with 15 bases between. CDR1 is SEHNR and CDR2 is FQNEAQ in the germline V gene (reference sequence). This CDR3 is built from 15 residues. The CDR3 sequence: CASSPGGQRTDTQYF. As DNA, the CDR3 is TGTGCCAGCAGCCCCGGGGGACAGAGAACAGATACGCAGTATTTT.

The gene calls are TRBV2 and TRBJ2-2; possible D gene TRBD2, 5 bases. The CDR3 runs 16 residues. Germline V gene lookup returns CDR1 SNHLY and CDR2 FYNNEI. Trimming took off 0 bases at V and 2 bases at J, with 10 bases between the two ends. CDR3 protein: CASSEASSGNTGELFF. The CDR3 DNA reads TGTGCCAGCAGTGAAGCCAGCAGCGGAAACACCGGGGAGCTGTTTTTT.

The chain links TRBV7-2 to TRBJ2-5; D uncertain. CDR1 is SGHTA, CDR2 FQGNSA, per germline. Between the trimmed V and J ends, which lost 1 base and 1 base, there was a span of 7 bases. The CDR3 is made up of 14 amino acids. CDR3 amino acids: CASSLGGLQETQYF. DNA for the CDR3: TGTGCCAGCAGCTTAGGCGGTCTCCAAGAGACCCAGTACTTC.

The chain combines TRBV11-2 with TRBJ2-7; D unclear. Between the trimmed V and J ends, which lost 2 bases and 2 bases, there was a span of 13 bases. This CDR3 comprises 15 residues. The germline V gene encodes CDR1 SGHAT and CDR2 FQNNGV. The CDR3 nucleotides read TGTGCCAGCAGCTTATTCCGTCCAGAGGCCTACGAGCAGTACTTC. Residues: CASSLFRPEAYEQYF.

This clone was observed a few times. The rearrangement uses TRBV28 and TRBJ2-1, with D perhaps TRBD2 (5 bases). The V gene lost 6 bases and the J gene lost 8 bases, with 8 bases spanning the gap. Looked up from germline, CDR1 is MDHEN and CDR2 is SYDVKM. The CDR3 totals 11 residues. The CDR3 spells CASRRRDEQFF. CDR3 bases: TGTGCCAGCAGGAGGCGGGATGAGCAGTTCTTC. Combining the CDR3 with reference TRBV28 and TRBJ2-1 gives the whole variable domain DVKVTQSSRYLVKRTGEKVFLECVQDMDHENMFWYRQDPGLGLRLIYFSYDVKMKEKGDIPEGYSVSREKKERFSLILESASTNQTSMYLCASRRRDEQFFGPGTRLTVL.

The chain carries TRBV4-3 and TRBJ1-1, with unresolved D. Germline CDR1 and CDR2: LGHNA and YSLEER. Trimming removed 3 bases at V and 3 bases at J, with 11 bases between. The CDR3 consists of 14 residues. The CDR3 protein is CASSHPGRDTEAFF. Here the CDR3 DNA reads TGCGCCAGCAGCCATCCTGGGCGGGACACTGAAGCTTTCTTT.

The CDR3 reads CASSVEAGYGHKETQYF. In nucleotides, the CDR3 is TGTGCCAGCAGCGTAGAAGCAGGGTATGGCCACAAAGAGACCCAGTACTTC. The genes are TRBV9 and TRBJ2-5; D is possibly TRBD1 (5 bases). The V end lost 0 bases, the J end lost 3 bases, and 18 bases lay between the germline ends. CDR3 size: 17 residues. Germline V gene sequence: CDR1 SGDLS, CDR2 YYNGEE. The variable domain in full, completed from reference TRBV9 and TRBJ2-5, reads DSGVTQTPKHLITATGQRVTLRCSPRSGDLSVYWYQQSLDQGLQFLIQYYNGEERAKGNILERFSAQQFPDLHSELNLSSLELGDSALYFCASSVEAGYGHKETQYFGPGTRLLVL.

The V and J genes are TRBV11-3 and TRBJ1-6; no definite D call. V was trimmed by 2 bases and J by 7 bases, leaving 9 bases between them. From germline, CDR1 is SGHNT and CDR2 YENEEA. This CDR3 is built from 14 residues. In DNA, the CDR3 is TGTGCCAGCAGCTTATATGGCCAGAATTCACCCCTCCACTTT. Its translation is CASSLYGQNSPLHF.

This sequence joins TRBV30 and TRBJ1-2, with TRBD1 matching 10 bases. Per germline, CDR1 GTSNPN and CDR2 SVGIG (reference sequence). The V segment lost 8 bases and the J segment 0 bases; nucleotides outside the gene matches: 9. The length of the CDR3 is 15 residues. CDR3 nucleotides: TGTGCCGGACCCCGACAGGGGGCCGCTAACTATGGCTACACCTTC. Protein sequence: CAGPRQGAANYGYTF.

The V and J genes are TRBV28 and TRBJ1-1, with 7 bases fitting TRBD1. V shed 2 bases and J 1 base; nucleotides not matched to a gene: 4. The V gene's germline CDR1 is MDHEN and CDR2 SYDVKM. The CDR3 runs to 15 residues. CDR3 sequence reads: CASSLQGGGNTEAFF. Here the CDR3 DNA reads TGTGCCAGCAGTTTACAGGGGGGAGGGAACACTGAAGCTTTCTTT. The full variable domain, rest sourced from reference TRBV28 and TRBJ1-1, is DVKVTQSSRYLVKRTGEKVFLECVQDMDHENMFWYRQDPGLGLRLIYFSYDVKMKEKGDIPEGYSVSREKKERFSLILESASTNQTSMYLCASSLQGGGNTEAFFGQGTRLTVV.

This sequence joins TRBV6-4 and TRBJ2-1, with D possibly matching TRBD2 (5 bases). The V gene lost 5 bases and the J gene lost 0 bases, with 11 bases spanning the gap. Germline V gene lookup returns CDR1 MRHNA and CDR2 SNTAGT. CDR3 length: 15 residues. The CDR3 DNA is TGTGCCAGCAGTAATGAGGGCCACTCCTACAATGAGCAGTTCTTC. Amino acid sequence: CASSNEGHSYNEQFF.

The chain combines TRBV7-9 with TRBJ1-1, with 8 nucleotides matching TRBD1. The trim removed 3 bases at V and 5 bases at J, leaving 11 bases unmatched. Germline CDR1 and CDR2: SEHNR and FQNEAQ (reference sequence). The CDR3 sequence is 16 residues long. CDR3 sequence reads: CASSLGTGTQGTEAFF. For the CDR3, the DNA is TGTGCCAGCAGCTTGGGGACAGGCACCCAGGGGACTGAAGCTTTCTTT.

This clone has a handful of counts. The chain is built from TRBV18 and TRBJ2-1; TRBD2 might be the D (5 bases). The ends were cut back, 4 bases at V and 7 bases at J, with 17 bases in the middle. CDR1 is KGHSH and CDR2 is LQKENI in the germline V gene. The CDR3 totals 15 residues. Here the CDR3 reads CASSLTTGFWNEQFF. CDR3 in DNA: TGTGCCAGCTCACTTACAACGGGGTTTTGGAATGAGCAGTTCTTC.

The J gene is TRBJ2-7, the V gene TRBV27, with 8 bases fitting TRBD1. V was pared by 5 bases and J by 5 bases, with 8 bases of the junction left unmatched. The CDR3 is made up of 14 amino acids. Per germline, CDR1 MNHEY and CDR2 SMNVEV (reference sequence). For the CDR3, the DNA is TGTGCCAGCAGTATCGAGGACAGGGCCCACGAGCAGTACTTC. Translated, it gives CASSIEDRAHEQYF.

CDR3 sequence (DNA): TGTGCCAGCAATAACAGGGGGCTGAACACCGGGGAGCTGTTTTTT. Its translation: CASNNRGLNTGELFF. The rearrangement joins TRBV6-1 to TRBJ2-2, with 9 positions matching TRBD1. This CDR3 region has 15 residues. Germline V gene lookup returns CDR1 MNHNS and CDR2 SASEGT. The trim removed 7 bases at V and 1 base at J, leaving 4 bases unmatched.

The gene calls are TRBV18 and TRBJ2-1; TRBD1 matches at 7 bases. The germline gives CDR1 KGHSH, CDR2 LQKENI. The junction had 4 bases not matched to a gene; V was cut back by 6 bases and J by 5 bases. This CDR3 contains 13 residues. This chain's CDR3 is CASSPGTDNEQFF. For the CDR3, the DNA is TGTGCCAGCTCCCCCGGGACAGACAATGAGCAGTTCTTC.

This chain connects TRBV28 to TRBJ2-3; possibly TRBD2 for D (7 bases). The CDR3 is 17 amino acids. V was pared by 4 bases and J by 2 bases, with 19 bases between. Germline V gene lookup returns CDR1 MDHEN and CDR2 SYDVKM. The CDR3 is CASSSGVRGVHTDTQYF. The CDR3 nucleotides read TGTGCCAGCAGTTCAGGGGTTCGGGGGGTACACACAGATACGCAGTATTTT.

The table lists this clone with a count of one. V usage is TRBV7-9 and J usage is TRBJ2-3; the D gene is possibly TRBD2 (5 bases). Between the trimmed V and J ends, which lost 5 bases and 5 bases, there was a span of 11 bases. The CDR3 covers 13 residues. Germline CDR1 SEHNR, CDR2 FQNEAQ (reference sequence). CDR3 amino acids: CASSLQLGDTQYF. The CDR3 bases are TGTGCCAGCAGCCTCCAACTAGGAGATACGCAGTATTTT. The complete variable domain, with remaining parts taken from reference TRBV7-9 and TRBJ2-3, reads DTGVSQNPRHKITKRGQNVTFRCDPISEHNRLYWYRQTLGQGPEFLTYFQNEAQLEKSRLLSDRFSAERPKGSFSTLEIQRTEQGDSAMYLCASSLQLGDTQYFGPGTRLTVL.

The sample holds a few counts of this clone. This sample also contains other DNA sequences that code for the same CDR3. DNA of the CDR3: TGTGCCAGCAGCTTGGTACGGGACAGGGATTCACCCCTCCACTTT. This codes for CASSLVRDRDSPLHF. The chain is built from TRBV5-4 and TRBJ1-6, with 9 bases identical to TRBD1. The CDR3 runs to 15 residues. V lost 0 bases to trimming and J lost 8 bases; unmatched junction nucleotides: 3. CDR1 and CDR2 from the germline V gene are SGHNT and YYREEE (reference sequence).

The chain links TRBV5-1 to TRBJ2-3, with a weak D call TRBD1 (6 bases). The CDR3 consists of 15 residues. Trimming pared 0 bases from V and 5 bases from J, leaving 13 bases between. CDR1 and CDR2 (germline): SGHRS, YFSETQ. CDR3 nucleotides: TGCGCCAGCAGCTTGGGGGGGCGTAAAATAGATACGCAGTATTTT. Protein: CASSLGGRKIDTQYF.